This record covers a single TCR beta chain. This specimen comes from a study of blood T cell repertoires in COVID-19. Profiling relied on immunoSEQ multiplex PCR, and the TCRdb table lists in-frame clones only, not all of them. The repertoire holds some 400,000 clones, with 90% as singletons. V was cut by 1 base and J by 3 bases, with 13 bases left in between. This CDR3 spans 16 amino acids. The germline gives CDR1 MNHEY, CDR2 SMNVEV (reference sequence). This clonotype was obtained from a man aged 18 to 30 with active or convalescent COVID-19. The rearrangement links TRBV27 to TRBJ1-5; tentatively, D is TRBD1 (6 bases). Sequenced sample: peripheral blood. The CDR3 reads CASSLYPDRNNQPQHF. The CDR3 nucleotides are TGTGCCAGCAGTTTATATCCCGACAGGAACAATCAGCCCCAGCATTTT.